Listed below are T cell receptor beta chains from one sample, sequenced in a study of blood T cell repertoires in COVID-19. Produced via immunoSEQ multiplex PCR; TCRdb's table is partial and in-frame only. Here the sample spans 35,000 to 55,000 clones, around 90% being singletons. The sequenced material came from peripheral blood. These receptors were taken from a man between 65 and 85 years old with active COVID-19. CDR3s leave out the opening cysteine and the closing phenylalanine or tryptophan. Where a row states a size, it is once, few, many or the class of an expanded clone; other rows omit it.

CDR3 protein	V gene	J gene	clone size
ASSLNRGNTIY	TRBV7-2	TRBJ1-3	-
ASEDRGRADTQY	TRBV19	TRBJ2-3	-
ASSMWSTEDEQY	TRBV19	TRBJ2-7	-
ASSLGTASTDTQY	TRBV18	TRBJ2-3	-
ASRIGGAGYT	TRBV28	TRBJ1-2	-
SVEVEAGGYEQY	TRBV29-1	TRBJ2-7	-
ATSSSGGTNEKLF	TRBV15	TRBJ1-4	-
ASSPRTNRETQY	TRBV9	TRBJ2-5	once
ASSSTVSGGSTDTQY	TRBV5-1	TRBJ2-3	-
ASSQATGSTNEKLF	TRBV4-3	TRBJ1-4	-
ATSGWEQY	TRBV7-2	TRBJ2-7	-
ASSPQTGLNTGELF	TRBV18	TRBJ2-2	-
ASSQGQGLGYT	TRBV4-3	TRBJ1-2	-
ATSSLQASEQY	TRBV15	TRBJ2-7	-
ASVGIGNEQF	TRBV27	TRBJ2-1	-
ASTRTGFRTSGNNEQF	TRBV7-6	TRBJ2-1	-
ASSQRQFATNEKLF	TRBV4-3	TRBJ1-4	-
ASSQGTPGAYEQY	TRBV4-3	TRBJ2-7	-
ATSDSDRGTDTQY	TRBV24-1	TRBJ2-3	-
ASSQDGPPRGWNTEAF	TRBV4-1	TRBJ1-1	-
ARGLAGGNTGELF	TRBV27	TRBJ2-2	-
ASSRGSGGKGYEQY	TRBV28	TRBJ2-7	-
ASSPTGGQLPLH	TRBV18	TRBJ1-6	-
ASRQTGGTMNTEAF	TRBV19	TRBJ1-1	once
ASSLLGLAGDTGELF	TRBV5-1	TRBJ2-2	-
ASSWGDRKSSGNTIY	TRBV5-1	TRBJ1-3	-
ASSSMGTDYSPLH	TRBV19	TRBJ1-6	-
ASSHPGQGQNGYT	TRBV4-2	TRBJ1-2	-
ASSVGGTGNHEQY	TRBV28	TRBJ2-7	-
ASSARGQSPLH	TRBV25-1	TRBJ1-6	few
ASSPQGYYNEQY	TRBV5-1	TRBJ2-7	-
ASSHLAHQAYGYT	TRBV5-4	TRBJ1-2	-
ASSYQTSGGSYEQY	TRBV6-5	TRBJ2-7	-
ASSLIWSPYEQY	TRBV13	TRBJ2-7	-
ASSLSGIRQTQY	TRBV5-1	TRBJ2-5	-
ASSWRTSGTYEQY	TRBV7-2	TRBJ2-7	-
ASSPSPARVTYNEQF	TRBV7-2	TRBJ2-1	once
SVSKYDNEQF	TRBV29-1	TRBJ2-1	once
ASSYSRGRTEAF	TRBV6-5	TRBJ1-1	-
ASSETGAHSQPQH	TRBV7-2	TRBJ1-5	few
ASSDTLWGGAQNEQF	TRBV2	TRBJ2-1	-
ASSQGAAGGDYEQY	TRBV4-1	TRBJ2-7	once
SVDGQITGELF	TRBV29-1	TRBJ2-2	few
ATSAGGRATNEQF	TRBV24-1	TRBJ2-1	-
ASSLASTGGLGYT	TRBV7-2	TRBJ1-2	once
ASNPGTAQETQY	TRBV28	TRBJ2-5	once
ASSLRTVTNEKLF	TRBV28	TRBJ1-4	-
ASSPGLVVTGELF	TRBV6-5	TRBJ2-2	-
ASSQGSRGAGELF	TRBV4-1	TRBJ2-2	-
ASRGESSYNSPLH	TRBV2	TRBJ1-6	-
ASRIGVGGGANSYEQY	TRBV27	TRBJ2-7	-
ASSRGTGRTDTQY	TRBV7-7	TRBJ2-3	once
ASSKGQNTGELF	TRBV5-1	TRBJ2-2	-
ASSVFGATGEQY	TRBV28	TRBJ2-7	-
ATSDLQRDRPDTQY	TRBV24-1	TRBJ2-3	-
ASSQEAASGTQY	TRBV14	TRBJ2-5	-